One T cell receptor beta chain is described in this entry. These data are taken from a study of blood T cell repertoires in COVID-19. The overall study: The samples span acute and convalescent COVID-19 from the United States, Italy and Spain.

V lost 5 bases to trimming and J lost 5 bases; unmatched junction nucleotides: 18. Germline CDR1 SGHRS, CDR2 YFSETQ. The CDR3 consists of 19 residues. Repertoires were generated with immunoSEQ multiplex PCR, while TCRdb's copy carries only in-frame clones and drops some. Among approximately 180,000 clones listed, approximately 90% were seen once. The sequenced sample was peripheral blood. This receptor was taken from a human donor in a cohort sampled during active COVID-19. The gene calls are TRBV5-1 and TRBJ2-1, with 11 bases fitting TRBD2. The CDR3 is CASRRGTSGNPYLHNEQFF. CDR3 coding DNA: TGCGCCAGCAGACGCGGGACTAGCGGAAACCCCTATTTACACAATGAGCAGTTCTTC.